Each of the 30 T cell receptor beta chains below was sequenced from the same sample in a study of blood T cell repertoires in COVID-19. This table comes from immunoSEQ multiplex PCR, and its TCRdb copy is limited to in-frame clones, with some not included. The top ten hold roughly 1.2% of the sample, which has 300,000 to 450,000 clones, about 80% seen once. Sample: peripheral blood. The receptors stem from a human donor with acute or convalescent COVID-19. The donor label of this sample is uncertain.

CDR3 region: CASSFNYATVNTEAFF. The CDR3 DNA reads TGTGCCAGCAGCTTCAATTACGCGACTGTGAACACTGAAGCTTTCTTT. This chain links TRBV7-8 with TRBJ1-1; no definite D call. Germline assignment: CDR1 SGHVS and CDR2 FQNEAQ. With 3 bases removed from V and 0 bases from J, the gap between germline ends came to 14 bases. The CDR3 is 16 residues long.

The chain uses TRBV3-1 (or the pseudogene TRBV3-2) and TRBJ1-6; D gene unclear. Trimming shortened V by 1 base and J by 6 bases, and 7 bases separated the two germline ends. The CDR3 contains 14 residues. The germline V gene encodes CDR1 LGHDT and CDR2 YNNKEL (reference sequence). The CDR3 reads CASSQVSVNSPLHF. The CDR3 DNA follows: TGTGCCAGCAGCCAAGTGTCAGTTAATTCACCCCTCCACTTT.

The rearrangement joins TRBV18 to TRBJ2-1; a possible D gene is TRBD1 (6 bases). This CDR3 contains 15 residues. Germline CDR1 and CDR2: KGHSH and LQKENI. V lost 6 bases and J lost 2, with 14 bases in between. The CDR3: CASSLETGTYNEQFF. CDR3 bases: TGTGCCAGCTCCCTTGAGACAGGAACCTACAATGAGCAGTTCTTC.

This sequence joins TRBV7-6 and TRBJ2-7; possibly TRBD1 for D (5 bases). Germline-derived CDR1 and CDR2 are SGHVS and FNYEAQ. Trimming took off 1 base at V and 7 bases at J, with 11 bases between the two ends. The CDR3 is 13 amino acids. The CDR3, as DNA: TGTGCCAGCAGCTTAGAGGGGAAGGGGGAGCAGTACTTC. Translated, it gives CASSLEGKGEQYF.

The gene calls are TRBV12-3 or TRBV12-4 and TRBJ1-1; 7 bases align to TRBD1. The J segment lost 7 bases and the V segment lost 6 bases, leaving 8 bases of the junction unmatched. This CDR3 contains 13 residues. CDR3 amino acids: CASSPRQGNEAFF. DNA of the CDR3: TGTGCCAGCAGCCCTAGACAGGGTAATGAAGCTTTCTTT.

The chain combines TRBV19 with TRBJ2-2, with 7 nucleotides matching TRBD1. Trimming at V came to 8 bases and at J to 8 bases, leaving 5 bases not matched to a gene. This CDR3 is 12 amino acids long. Germline loops: CDR1 LNHDA, CDR2 SQIVND (reference sequence). The CDR3 protein is CASLRGLGELFF. The CDR3, as DNA: TGTGCCAGTTTGAGGGGGCTAGGGGAGCTGTTTTTT.

The chain recombines TRBV6-5 with TRBJ1-3; TRBD1 agrees at 8 bases. This CDR3 is 16 amino acids long. Germline V gives CDR1 MNHEY, CDR2 SVGAGI. V gave up 2 bases and J gave up 4 bases; unmatched junction bases: 7. The CDR3 region is CASSYTDRGKGNTIYF. DNA of the CDR3: TGTGCCAGCAGTTACACAGACAGGGGAAAAGGAAACACCATATATTTT.

This rearrangement joins TRBV19 to TRBJ1-2, with D possibly matching TRBD1 (6 bases). This CDR3 spans 16 amino acids. Germline-derived CDR1 and CDR2 are LNHDA and SQIVND (reference sequence). V shed 6 bases and J shed 3 bases, with 20 bases lying between them. The CDR3 bases are TGTGCCAGTAGCCCAGCTGGACAGATAGGAGACTATGGCTACACCTTC. Residues: CASSPAGQIGDYGYTF.

This clone was seen a few times. This chain joins TRBV7-9 and TRBJ1-4; TRBD1 agrees at 7 bases. The CDR3 sequence is 15 residues long. CDR1 SEHNR and CDR2 FQNEAQ come from the germline V gene (reference sequence). V dropped 3 bases and J dropped 8; count of bases not matched to a gene: 9. CDR3 nucleotide sequence: TGTGCCAGCAGCTTTGGTGACAGGGACAAGGAAAAACTGTTTTTT. Its protein is CASSFGDRDKEKLFF.

This chain links TRBV6-5 with TRBJ2-3, with 9 bases that match TRBD1. This CDR3 contains 15 residues. CDR1 is MNHEY, CDR2 SVGAGI, per germline. The V and J ends lost 6 bases and 0 bases, in that order; junction bases with no gene match: 4. CDR3 amino acids: CASSRQGVSTDTQYF. CDR3 nucleotides: TGTGCCAGCAGCAGACAGGGGGTGAGCACAGATACGCAGTATTTT.

The genes are TRBV6-5 and TRBJ1-1; D is perhaps TRBD1 (5 bases). V was trimmed by 6 bases and J by 1 base, leaving 15 bases between them. Germline V gene lookup returns CDR1 MNHEY and CDR2 SVGAGI. CDR3 length equals 15 residues. The CDR3 protein is CASRSAGGGNTEAFF. The CDR3 DNA sequence: TGTGCCAGCAGGTCTGCTGGGGGAGGGAACACTGAAGCTTTCTTT.

The gene calls are TRBV6-6 and TRBJ2-1; 7 nucleotides line up with TRBD1. Per the germline V gene, CDR1 is MNHNY and CDR2 is SVGAGI (reference sequence). Trimming at V came to 4 bases and at J to 4 bases, leaving 10 bases not matched to a gene. CDR3 length: 16 amino acids. The CDR3 bases are TGTGCCAGCAGTTCCATCTCGACAGGGTCGTACAATGAGCAGTTCTTC. Translation: CASSSISTGSYNEQFF.

This clone turned up a few times. The chain carries TRBV6-5 and TRBJ1-5; 9 bases align to TRBD1. The CDR3 has 14 residues. J lost 11 bases, V lost 8 bases, and 13 bases had no gene match. Looked up from germline, CDR1 is MNHEY and CDR2 is SVGAGI. The DNA of the CDR3 is TGTGCCAGCTGGGGACAGGGTGTTCGAGGAGCCCAGCATTTT. It yields the protein CASWGQGVRGAQHF.

Here the CDR3 reads CASSLWSGTDTQYF. CDR3 sequence (DNA): TGCGCCAGCAGCTTATGGTCGGGCACAGATACGCAGTATTTT. The chain has TRBV5-1 and TRBJ2-3; the D is unclear. The germline V gene has CDR1 SGHRS and CDR2 YFSETQ. With 2 bases removed from V and 1 base from J, the gap between germline ends came to 8 bases. This CDR3 is built from 14 residues.

This rearrangement joins TRBV6-6 to TRBJ2-5, with D unclear. This CDR3 is built from 13 residues. Trimming left V 2 bases short and J 2 bases short, with 6 bases between. Germline assignment: CDR1 MNHNY and CDR2 SVGAGI (reference sequence). For the CDR3, the DNA is TGTGCCAGCAGTTACGTTCGGCAAGAGACCCAGTACTTC. It specifies CASSYVRQETQYF.

The chain recombines TRBV20-1 with TRBJ1-2, with D maybe TRBD1 (6 bases). V dropped 3 bases and J dropped 7 bases, with 15 bases sitting between them. Germline-derived CDR1 and CDR2 are DFQATT and SNEGSKA (reference sequence). The CDR3 sequence is 13 residues long. CDR3 in amino acids: CSASPGVLFGYTF. CDR3 DNA sequence: TGCAGTGCTAGTCCAGGGGTATTGTTTGGCTACACCTTC.

The chain links TRBV10-3 to TRBJ2-7; 7 bases map to TRBD1. The CDR3 loop spans 15 amino acids. Trimming at V came to 9 bases and at J to 7 bases, leaving 18 bases not matched to a gene. Germline V gives CDR1 ENHRY, CDR2 SYGVKD. Written as DNA, the CDR3 is TGTGCCATTTCCCCCACGGGACAGCTGGTTCGGGAGCAGTACTTC. Its protein is CAISPTGQLVREQYF.

This clone appeared once. The rearrangement links TRBV11-1 to TRBJ2-7, with 11 bases identical to TRBD1. From germline, CDR1 is SGHAT and CDR2 FQDESV (reference sequence). The CDR3 spans 15 residues. The V and J ends lost 5 bases and 3 bases, in that order; junction bases with no gene match: 6. Here the CDR3 reads CASSPGTGGYYEQYF. CDR3 nucleotide sequence: TGTGCCAGCAGCCCCGGGACAGGGGGTTACTACGAGCAGTACTTC.

V and J are TRBV6-5 and TRBJ1-2; 8 bases agree with TRBD1. The CDR3 runs 14 residues. Germline trimming cut 7 bases from V and 2 bases from J; bases unmatched to any gene: 6. Germline V CDR1 and CDR2: MNHEY, SVGAGI. The CDR3 reads CASKGRGQNYGYTF. CDR3 bases: TGTGCCAGCAAGGGCAGGGGGCAGAACTATGGCTACACCTTC.

This clone showed up just a few times. This chain connects TRBV5-1 to TRBJ2-5; D is perhaps TRBD2 (5 bases). The germline CDR1 and CDR2 sequences are SGHRS and YFSETQ. V lost 5 bases and J 5 bases, leaving 19 bases between the germline ends. The CDR3 is made up of 15 amino acids. The CDR3: CASRKQTSWRETQYF. For the CDR3, the DNA is TGCGCCAGCAGGAAACAAACTAGTTGGCGGGAGACCCAGTACTTC.

The V call is TRBV28, the J call TRBJ1-5, with 7 nucleotides matching TRBD1. Germline assignment: CDR1 MDHEN and CDR2 SYDVKM. V shed 8 bases, J shed 4 bases, and the junction held 5 bases outside the gene matches. The CDR3 totals 13 residues. The CDR3 nucleotides read TGTGCCAGCTTACAGGGGCGGAATCAGCCCCAGCATTTT. Amino acid sequence: CASLQGRNQPQHF.

The chain carries TRBV7-8 and TRBJ1-5; 7 bases line up with TRBD1. Trimming cost V 4 bases and J 6 bases; bases outside gene matches: 6. The CDR3 is made up of 14 amino acids. Germline V gene sequence: CDR1 SGHVS, CDR2 FQNEAQ. The CDR3 here is CASSWTGGAQPQHF. The CDR3 coding sequence is TGTGCCAGCAGCTGGACAGGCGGCGCTCAGCCCCAGCATTTT.

This clone is labeled as medium-sized (0.01 to 0.1%). The V gene is TRBV4-1, the J gene TRBJ1-1, with D unclear. The CDR3 runs to 13 residues. Germline V gene data show CDR1 as MGHRA and CDR2 as YSYEKL. Trimming shortened V by 0 bases and J by 9 bases, and 11 bases separated the two germline ends. The CDR3 bases are TGCGCCAGCAGCCAAGAAGAGCAATCTAAAGCTTTCTTT. Amino acid sequence: CASSQEEQSKAFF.

V and J are TRBV2 and TRBJ2-2, with D uncertain. The CDR3 is 13 residues long. V dropped 7 bases and J dropped 2 bases, with 8 bases sitting between them. Germline values: CDR1 SNHLY, CDR2 FYNNEI. The CDR3 reads CASKRENTGELFF. CDR3 coding DNA: TGTGCCAGCAAACGCGAAAACACCGGGGAGCTGTTTTTT.

The rearrangement uses TRBV20-1 and TRBJ2-5; TRBD1 might be the D (5 bases). The CDR3 consists of 11 residues. CDR1 and CDR2 from the germline V gene are DFQATT and SNEGSKA (reference sequence). The V end was cut by 7 bases, the J end by 3 bases, with 9 bases between. As DNA, the CDR3 is TGCAGTGGGACACGGGAAGAGACCCAGTACTTC. It encodes CSGTREETQYF.

The chain couples TRBV18 to TRBJ2-3; 16 positions match TRBD2. J lost 4 bases, V lost 3 bases, and 7 bases had no gene match. The CDR3 is 18 amino acids. Germline CDR1 reads KGHSH; CDR2 reads LQKENI. The CDR3 reads CASSPPGLAGGRPDTQYF. CDR3 DNA: TGTGCCAGCTCACCCCCGGGACTAGCGGGGGGGCGACCAGATACGCAGTATTTT.

J is TRBJ2-3 and V is TRBV7-8; a possible D gene is TRBD2 (7 bases). V shed 4 bases and J shed 3 bases, with 17 bases lying between them. Germline V gene data show CDR1 as SGHVS and CDR2 as FQNEAQ. This CDR3 comprises 16 residues. This CDR3 is CASSWTVGGRTDTQYF. DNA of the CDR3: TGTGCCAGCAGCTGGACAGTGGGGGGGCGAACAGATACGCAGTATTTT.

The chain carries TRBV10-3 and TRBJ2-2; 9 positions match TRBD2. CDR3 length: 16 residues. Germline CDR1 reads ENHRY; CDR2 reads SYGVKD. Unmatched junction bases numbered 1, after V lost 2 bases and J lost 0 bases. CDR3: CAISEGLASNTGELFF. The DNA of the CDR3 is TGTGCCATCAGTGAGGGACTAGCGTCGAACACCGGGGAGCTGTTTTTT.

The genes are TRBV5-5 and TRBJ2-1, with a tentative D call TRBD1 (5 bases). The germline gives CDR1 SGHKS, CDR2 YYEKEE (reference sequence). CDR3 length: 18 residues. V was shortened by 0 bases and J by 0 bases, with 16 bases between the two germline ends. The CDR3 nucleotides read TGTGCCAGCAGCTTGGTCTTTGTGGGGCAATACTCCTACAATGAGCAGTTCTTC. Translating gives CASSLVFVGQYSYNEQFF. The full variable domain, with the rest looked up from reference TRBV5-5 and TRBJ2-1, is DAGVTQSPTHLIKTRGQQVTLRCSPISGHKSVSWYQQVLGQGPQFIFQYYEKEERGRGNFPDRFSARQFPNYSSELNVNALLLGDSALYLCASSLVFVGQYSYNEQFFGPGTRLTVL.

This sequence joins TRBV5-1 and TRBJ2-3; D gene uncertain. CDR1 and CDR2 from the germline V gene are SGHRS and YFSETQ. CDR3 length: 13 residues. With 3 bases removed from V and 3 bases from J, the gap between germline ends came to 8 bases. The CDR3 loop reads CASSSPGTDTQYF. In DNA, the CDR3 is TGCGCCAGCAGCTCCCCCGGGACAGATACGCAGTATTTT.